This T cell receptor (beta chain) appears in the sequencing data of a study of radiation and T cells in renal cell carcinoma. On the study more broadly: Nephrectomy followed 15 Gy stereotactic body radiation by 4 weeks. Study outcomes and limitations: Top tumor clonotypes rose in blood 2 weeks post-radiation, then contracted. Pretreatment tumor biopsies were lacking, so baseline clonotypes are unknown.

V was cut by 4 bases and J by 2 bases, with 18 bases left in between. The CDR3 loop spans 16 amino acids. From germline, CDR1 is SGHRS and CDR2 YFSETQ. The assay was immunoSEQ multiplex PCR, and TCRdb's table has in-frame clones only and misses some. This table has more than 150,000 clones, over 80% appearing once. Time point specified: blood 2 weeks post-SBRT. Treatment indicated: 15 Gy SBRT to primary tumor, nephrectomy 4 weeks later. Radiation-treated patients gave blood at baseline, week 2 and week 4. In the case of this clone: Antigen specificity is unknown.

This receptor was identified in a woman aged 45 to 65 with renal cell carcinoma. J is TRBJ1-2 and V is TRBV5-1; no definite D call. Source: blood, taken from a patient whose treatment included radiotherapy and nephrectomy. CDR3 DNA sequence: TGCGCCAGCAGCGGCAACCCTGACGGCCAAAACTATGGCTACACCTTC. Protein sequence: CASSGNPDGQNYGYTF.